There are many counts of the clone carrying this T cell receptor beta chain. Its specificity is not known. This specimen belongs to a study of response to subunit inactivated influenza vaccine. General study findings and limits: Seasonal influenza vaccination, on each occasion, was suggested by the authors to recruit few new T cells.

This CDR3 has 14 residues. Trimming removed 0 bases from V and 9 bases from J, with 15 bases in between. The germline V gene has CDR1 SGDLS and CDR2 YYNGEE. TCRdb used MiXCR to reprocess the RT-PCR reads, holding one entry per CDR3 protein. The data show roughly 670,000 distinct CDR3 sequences, 14% seen once. The sequence was collected from a man aged 45-60 years who received an inactivated influenza vaccine. Sequences were derived from PBMCs from blood, sampled 14 to 15 days before vaccination. The chain joins TRBV9 to TRBJ1-2; D is ambiguous. The CDR3 spells CASSVAPQEGRYTF. The DNA of the CDR3 is TGTGCCAGCAGCGTAGCGCCCCAGGAGGGTCGCTACACCTTC.